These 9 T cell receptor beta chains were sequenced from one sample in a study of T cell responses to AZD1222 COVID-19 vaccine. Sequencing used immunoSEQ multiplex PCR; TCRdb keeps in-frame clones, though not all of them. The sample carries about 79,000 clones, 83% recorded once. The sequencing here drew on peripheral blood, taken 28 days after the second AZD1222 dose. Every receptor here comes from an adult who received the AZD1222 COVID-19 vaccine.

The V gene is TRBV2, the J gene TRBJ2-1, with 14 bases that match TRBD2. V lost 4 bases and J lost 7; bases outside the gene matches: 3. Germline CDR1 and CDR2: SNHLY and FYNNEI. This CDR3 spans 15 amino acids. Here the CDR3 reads CASSGLAGGMNEQFF. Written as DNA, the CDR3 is TGTGCCAGCAGTGGACTAGCGGGAGGGATGAATGAGCAGTTCTTC.

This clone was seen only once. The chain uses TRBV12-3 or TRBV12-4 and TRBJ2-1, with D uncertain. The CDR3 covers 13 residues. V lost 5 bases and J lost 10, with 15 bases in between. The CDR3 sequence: CASSKQTAEEQFF. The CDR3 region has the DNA TGTGCCAGCAGTAAACAAACCGCTGAAGAGCAGTTCTTC.

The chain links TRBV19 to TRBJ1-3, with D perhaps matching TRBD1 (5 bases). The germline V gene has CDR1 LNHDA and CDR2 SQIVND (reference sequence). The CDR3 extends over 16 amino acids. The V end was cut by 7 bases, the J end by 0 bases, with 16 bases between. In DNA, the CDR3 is TGTGCCAGTACCTCCGAAGGGGAAAGCTCTGGAAACACCATATATTTT. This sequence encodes CASTSEGESSGNTIYF.

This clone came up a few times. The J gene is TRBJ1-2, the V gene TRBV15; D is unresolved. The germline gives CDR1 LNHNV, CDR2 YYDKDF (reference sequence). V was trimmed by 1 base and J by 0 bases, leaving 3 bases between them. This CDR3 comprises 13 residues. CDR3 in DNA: TGTGCCACCAGCAGAGGAGCTAACTATGGCTACACCTTC. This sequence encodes CATSRGANYGYTF.

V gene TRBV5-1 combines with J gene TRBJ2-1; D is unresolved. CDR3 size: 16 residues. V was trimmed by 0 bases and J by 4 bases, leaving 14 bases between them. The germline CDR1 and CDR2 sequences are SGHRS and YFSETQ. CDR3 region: CASSLDASLEYNEQFF. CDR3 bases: TGCGCCAGCAGCTTGGACGCGTCACTCGAATACAATGAGCAGTTCTTC.

The CDR3 spells CASIGTSADNEQFF. In DNA form, the CDR3 reads TGTGCCAGCATCGGGACTAGCGCCGACAATGAGCAGTTCTTC. The chain couples TRBV6-5 to TRBJ2-1; 10 bases fit TRBD2. Germline V gene sequence: CDR1 MNHEY, CDR2 SVGAGI. CDR3 size: 14 residues. V dropped 7 bases and J dropped 5; count of bases not matched to a gene: 5.

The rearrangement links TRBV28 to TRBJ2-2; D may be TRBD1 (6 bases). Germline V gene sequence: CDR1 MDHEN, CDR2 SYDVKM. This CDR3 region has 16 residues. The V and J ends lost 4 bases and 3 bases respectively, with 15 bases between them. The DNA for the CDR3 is TGTGCCAGCAGTTCCCTAAGACAGGAATACACCGGGGAGCTGTTTTTT. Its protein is CASSSLRQEYTGELFF.

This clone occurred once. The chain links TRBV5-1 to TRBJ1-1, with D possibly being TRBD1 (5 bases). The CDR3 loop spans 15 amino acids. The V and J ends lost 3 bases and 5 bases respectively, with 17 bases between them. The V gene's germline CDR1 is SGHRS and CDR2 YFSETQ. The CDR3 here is CASSWGTARGTEAFF. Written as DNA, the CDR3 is TGCGCCAGCAGCTGGGGGACGGCTCGAGGGACTGAAGCTTTCTTT.

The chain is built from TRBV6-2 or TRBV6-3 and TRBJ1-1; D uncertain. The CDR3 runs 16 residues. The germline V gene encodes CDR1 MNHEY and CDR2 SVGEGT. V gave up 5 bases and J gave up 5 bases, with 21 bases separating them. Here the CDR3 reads CASSRPTRSSWTEAFF. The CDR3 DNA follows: TGTGCCAGCAGTCGGCCGACGAGAAGTAGTTGGACTGAAGCTTTCTTT.